This passage covers 29 T cell receptor beta chains from one sample sequenced in a study of T cell repertoires in cytomegalovirus infection. From the reads, TCRdb called clonotypes with MiXCR, one entry per CDR3 protein. This sample carries approximately 700,000 distinct CDR3 sequences, 35% of them seen once, and the ten largest clones take roughly 2.9%. What was sequenced was PBMCs. The origin of the receptors is a human donor in good health (CMV status not recorded). Some clones in this sample may be carry-over from other donors' samples.

This clonotype appeared a few times. J is TRBJ2-7 and V is TRBV12-3 or TRBV12-4; D call uncertain. The CDR3 runs to 15 residues. Trimming removed 4 bases from V and 5 bases from J, with 18 bases in between. The DNA for the CDR3 is TGTGCCAGCAGTTCGCCGGACGGCCCCGGCGACGAGCAGTACTTC. Its translation: CASSSPDGPGDEQYF.

This clonotype appeared a few times. This chain links TRBV11-2 with TRBJ2-1; 9 bases map to TRBD1. With 6 bases clipped from V and 6 bases from J, the junction kept 6 bases outside the gene matches. Germline-derived CDR1 and CDR2 are SGHAT and FQNNGV. This CDR3 region has 14 residues. The CDR3 protein is CASSDRGRLNEQFF. CDR3 nucleotide sequence: TGTGCCAGCAGTGACAGGGGGAGGCTCAATGAGCAGTTCTTC.

This clonotype was counted at least ten times. The chain combines TRBV7-8 with TRBJ1-5; D not certain. V was shortened by 2 bases and J by 0 bases, with 11 bases between the two germline ends. CDR3 length: 16 amino acids. CDR1 SGHVS and CDR2 FQNEAQ come from the germline V gene. CDR3 sequence (DNA): TGTGCCAGCAGCTTATCCGGGGTTTATAGCAATCAGCCCCAGCATTTT. This encodes CASSLSGVYSNQPQHF.

A note on this clonotype: Sequence at one end of the junction differs from germline and may be a read error. The V call is TRBV27, the J call TRBJ2-5; TRBD2 might be the D (6 bases). This CDR3 spans 13 amino acids. Germline V lookup: CDR1 MNHEY, CDR2 SMNVEV (reference sequence). CDR3 DNA sequence: TGTGCCCGCAGGACGCTAGCGCCAGAGACCCAGTACTTC. Residues: CARRTLAPETQYF.

This clonotype has just a few counts. The chain is built from TRBV20-1 and TRBJ1-1, with D unclear. V dropped 3 bases and J dropped 1 base, with 6 bases sitting between them. Per germline, CDR1 DFQATT and CDR2 SNEGSKA (reference sequence). The CDR3 is 12 amino acids. The CDR3 sequence is CSARRPNTEAFF. The DNA of the CDR3 is TGCAGTGCTAGGAGGCCGAACACTGAAGCTTTCTTT.

This clonotype appeared once. This is likely a read error, given that the CDR3 carries no conserved phenylalanine or tryptophan at its end. The chain employs TRBV20-1 and TRBJ2-7; no clear D gene. V shed 7 bases and J shed 0 bases, with 13 bases lying between them. CDR3 length: 13 residues. Germline V gene sequence: CDR1 DFQATT, CDR2 SNEGSKA (reference sequence). The chain's CDR3 is CSERHGSSYEQYS. The CDR3 DNA is TGCAGTGAAAGACACGGAAGCTCCTACGAGCAGTACTCC.

This clonotype was picked up a small number of times. The rearrangement uses TRBV7-2 and TRBJ2-1; D perhaps matches TRBD1 (6 bases). This CDR3 is 17 amino acids long. Germline CDR1 SGHTA, CDR2 FQGNSA. V lost 1 base, J lost 6 bases, and 19 bases lay in between. As DNA, the CDR3 is TGTGCCAGCAGCTTAGGTCGGTTAGGACAGTTAGGCAATGAGCAGTTCTTC. Translation: CASSLGRLGQLGNEQFF. Supplemented by reference TRBV7-2 and TRBJ2-1, the full variable domain reads GAGVSQSPSNKVTEKGKDVELRCDPISGHTALYWYRQSLGQGLEFLIYFQGNSAPDKSGLPSDRFSAERTGGSVSTLTIQRTQQEDSAVYLCASSLGRLGQLGNEQFFGPGTRLTVL.

This clonotype was observed a handful of times. The V and J genes are TRBV6-1 and TRBJ2-3; TRBD1 aligns across 10 bases. Germline V gene data show CDR1 as MNHNS and CDR2 as SASEGT. The CDR3 has 15 amino acids. Losses at the gene ends were 3 bases for V and 4 bases for J; bases not matched to a gene: 4. CDR3 sequence: CASSDRDRGPDTQYF. CDR3 DNA: TGTGCCAGCAGTGACCGGGACAGGGGCCCAGATACGCAGTATTTT.

This clonotype was detected only a few times. The chain employs TRBV27 and TRBJ1-5, with D unclear. The length of the CDR3 is 14 residues. Germline V lookup: CDR1 MNHEY, CDR2 SMNVEV (reference sequence). V was cut by 4 bases and J by 0 bases, with 7 bases left in between. The DNA of the CDR3 is TGTGCCAGCAGTTCCCAGGTTAGCAATCAGCCCCAGCATTTT. It translates to CASSSQVSNQPQHF.

V is TRBV28 and J is TRBJ2-5; D might be TRBD2 (5 bases). The V end lost 6 bases, the J end lost 2 bases, and 13 bases lay between the germline ends. In germline, CDR1 is MDHEN, CDR2 SYDVKM. The CDR3 spans 14 residues. CDR3: CASSPGEPQETQYF. In nucleotides, the CDR3 is TGTGCCAGCAGCCCCGGGGAGCCTCAAGAGACCCAGTACTTC.

Details on this clonotype: A much larger clone lies a single base off, so this may be a read error. J is TRBJ1-1 and V is TRBV7-8; 7 bases align to TRBD1. The germline V gene encodes CDR1 SGHVS and CDR2 FQNEAQ. This CDR3 is 15 amino acids long. CDR3 DNA: TGTGCCAACAGCCTTCTACCCGGGACAGAAAATGAAGCTTTCTTT. It specifies CANSLLPGTENEAFF.

This clonotype was counted many times. The chain is built from TRBV7-8 and TRBJ2-7; 8 bases line up with TRBD1. This CDR3 has 12 residues. Trimming at V came to 6 bases and at J to 5 bases, leaving 3 bases not matched to a gene. Germline values: CDR1 SGHVS, CDR2 FQNEAQ. The CDR3 sequence is CASRKDRDEQYF. The CDR3 DNA reads as TGTGCCAGCAGGAAGGACAGGGACGAGCAGTACTTC.

The chain uses TRBV19 and TRBJ2-1, with 11 nucleotides matching TRBD2. Unmatched junction bases numbered 12, after V lost 4 bases and J lost 7 bases. Germline CDR1 and CDR2: LNHDA and SQIVND (reference sequence). The CDR3 is 17 residues long. In DNA, the CDR3 is TGTGCCAGTAGTAAGTACGCCGGGACTAGCGGATTGAATGAGCAGTTCTTC. It codes for CASSKYAGTSGLNEQFF.

This clonotype was observed a few times. The chain has TRBV6-1 and TRBJ2-1; TRBD2 matches 10 bases. The trim removed 2 bases at V and 8 bases at J, leaving 12 bases unmatched. Germline V gene sequence: CDR1 MNHNS, CDR2 SASEGT. The CDR3 has 17 amino acids. This CDR3 is CASSERGLAGVVDEQFF. CDR3 bases: TGTGCCAGCAGTGAAAGGGGGCTAGCGGGAGTCGTCGATGAGCAGTTCTTC.

This clonotype was recorded a few times. The J gene is TRBJ2-5, the V gene TRBV19; weak D call: TRBD1 (5 bases). Germline CDR1 reads LNHDA; CDR2 reads SQIVND (reference sequence). This CDR3 region has 15 residues. Trimming shortened V by 0 bases and J by 5 bases, and 13 bases separated the two germline ends. CDR3 in amino acids: CASSIEGRDRETQYF. The CDR3 DNA sequence: TGTGCCAGTAGTATAGAGGGCAGGGATCGTGAGACCCAGTACTTC. The full variable domain, with the rest looked up from reference TRBV19 and TRBJ2-5, is DGGITQSPKYLFRKEGQNVTLSCEQNLNHDAMYWYRQDPGQGLRLIYYSQIVNDFQKGDIAEGYSVSREKKESFPLTVTSAQKNPTAFYLCASSIEGRDRETQYFGPGTRLLVL.

This clonotype was found a few times. This chain uses TRBV28 with TRBJ2-5, with a possible D match to TRBD1 (6 bases). Deletions cut 5 bases from V and 3 bases from J, with 13 bases between. Germline assignment: CDR1 MDHEN and CDR2 SYDVKM. The CDR3 runs 14 residues. The DNA of the CDR3 is TGTGCCAGCAGTACTCGACAGGAAGAAGAGACCCAGTACTTC. Its translation: CASSTRQEEETQYF.

The chain employs TRBV24-1 and TRBJ2-1, with 8 bases that match TRBD1. The length of the CDR3 is 15 residues. The ends lost 5 bases at V and 6 bases at J; junction bases unmatched: 8. Germline assignment: CDR1 KGHDR and CDR2 SFDVKD. The CDR3 DNA follows: TGTGCCACCAGTGCAAGGACAGGGTTCTCCAATGAGCAGTTCTTC. As protein: CATSARTGFSNEQFF.

The chain joins TRBV10-3 to TRBJ2-7; the match to TRBD1 covers 7 bases. V shed 6 bases, J shed 2 bases, and the junction held 4 bases outside the gene matches. The CDR3 runs to 13 residues. Looked up from germline, CDR1 is ENHRY and CDR2 is SYGVKD. CDR3 DNA: TGTGCCATCAGGGACAGGCTCGCCTACGAGCAGTACTTC. It yields the protein CAIRDRLAYEQYF.

This clonotype was detected ten times or more. This CDR3 is CASSLSMNTEAFF. The DNA for the CDR3 is TGTGCCAGCAGCCTTAGCATGAACACTGAAGCTTTCTTT. The chain carries TRBV7-2 and TRBJ1-1, with D unclear. CDR3 length: 13 amino acids. CDR1 and CDR2 (germline): SGHTA, FQGNSA. Trimming removed 5 bases from V and 0 bases from J, with 7 bases in between.

V is TRBV20-1 and J is TRBJ2-3; D is uncertain. Trimming cost V 1 base and J 0 bases, with 8 bases left between them. This CDR3 region has 14 residues. The germline V gene has CDR1 DFQATT and CDR2 SNEGSKA (reference sequence). The CDR3 nucleotides are TGCAGTGCTAGAGGTATTACTAGCACAGATACGCAGTATTTT. Its translation is CSARGITSTDTQYF.

CDR3 sequence: CSAIQGRDYGYTF. In nucleotides, the CDR3 is TGCAGTGCTATACAGGGTAGAGACTATGGCTACACCTTC. The chain carries TRBV20-1 and TRBJ1-2, with D possibly being TRBD1 (6 bases). Germline CDR1 is DFQATT and CDR2 is SNEGSKA (reference sequence). The CDR3 length is 13 residues. Deletions cut 4 bases from V and 3 bases from J, with 12 bases between.

This clonotype was recorded a few times. J is TRBJ1-2 and V is TRBV20-1, with 7 bases identical to TRBD1. The CDR3 loop spans 12 amino acids. Germline V lookup: CDR1 DFQATT, CDR2 SNEGSKA (reference sequence). After removal of 2 bases from V and 7 bases from J, the junction contained 4 bases not matched to a gene. The CDR3 DNA follows: TGCAGTGCTAGAAGAGGGGGCTCTGGCTACACCTTC. This gives the protein CSARRGGSGYTF.

There are a few counts of this clonotype. V is TRBV5-6 and J is TRBJ1-4; TRBD1 aligns across 7 bases. After removal of 5 bases from V and 3 bases from J, the junction contained 7 bases not matched to a gene. Germline CDR1 reads SGHDT; CDR2 reads YYEEEE. The CDR3 runs to 15 residues. The CDR3 region is CASRQQGGSNEKLFF. The CDR3 DNA reads as TGTGCCAGCAGACAGCAGGGGGGATCTAATGAAAAACTGTTTTTT.

The chain combines TRBV15 with TRBJ2-5; perhaps TRBD2 as D (5 bases). Trimming removed 0 bases from V and 8 bases from J, with 10 bases in between. Germline CDR1 reads LNHNV; CDR2 reads YYDKDF (reference sequence). The CDR3 is 13 residues long. In DNA form, the CDR3 reads TGTGCCACCAGCAGAGATGTGGGAGCTACCCAGTACTTC. Translated, it gives CATSRDVGATQYF.

The chain joins TRBV25-1 to TRBJ2-5; D gene ambiguous. The V gene's germline CDR1 is MGHDK and CDR2 SYGVNS. CDR3 length: 14 residues. The ends were cut back, 1 base at V and 13 bases at J, with 19 bases in the middle. The CDR3 region is CASSELEGMPPLYF. As DNA, the CDR3 is TGTGCCAGCAGTGAATTAGAAGGGATGCCCCCTCTGTACTTC. Supplemented by reference TRBV25-1 and TRBJ2-5, the full variable domain reads EADIYQTPRYLVIGTGKKITLECSQTMGHDKMYWYQQDPGMELHLIHYSYGVNSTEKGDLSSESTVSRIRTEHFPLTLESARPSHTSQYLCASSELEGMPPLYFGPGTRLLVL.

J is TRBJ1-5 and V is TRBV2; D not resolved. The V and J ends lost 4 bases and 0 bases respectively, with 13 bases between them. Germline CDR1 reads SNHLY; CDR2 reads FYNNEI. This CDR3 comprises 16 residues. Here the CDR3 reads CASSGWVMGSNQPQHF. CDR3 nucleotides: TGTGCCAGCAGTGGGTGGGTGATGGGTAGCAATCAGCCCCAGCATTTT.

The CDR3 DNA reads TGTGCCAGCAGTTCACAGGGGGCGCCGGGGACTGAAGCTTTCTTT. As protein: CASSSQGAPGTEAFF. V gene TRBV6-2 or TRBV6-3 combines with J gene TRBJ1-1; 9 nucleotides line up with TRBD1. Germline V gives CDR1 MNHEY, CDR2 SVGEGT. CDR3 length equals 15 residues. Trimming at V came to 4 bases and at J to 5 bases, leaving 8 bases not matched to a gene.

The chain joins TRBV4-1 to TRBJ2-1; 7 bases fit TRBD2. Per germline, CDR1 MGHRA and CDR2 YSYEKL. V lost 0 bases and J lost 0; bases outside the gene matches: 5. CDR3 size: 17 residues. The CDR3 bases are TGCGCCAGCAGCCAAGATACAGCGGGAAGCTCCTACAATGAGCAGTTCTTC. Amino acids: CASSQDTAGSSYNEQFF.

This clonotype was observed at least ten times. The rearrangement links TRBV28 to TRBJ1-4, with TRBD1 matching over 7 bases. This CDR3 has 16 residues. V was pared by 5 bases and J by 2 bases, with 8 bases of the junction left unmatched. In germline, CDR1 is MDHEN, CDR2 SYDVKM. The CDR3: CASSPTWTGTNEKLFF. CDR3 DNA: TGTGCCAGCAGTCCGACTTGGACAGGCACTAATGAAAAACTGTTTTTT. Supplemented by reference TRBV28 and TRBJ1-4, the full variable domain reads DVKVTQSSRYLVKRTGEKVFLECVQDMDHENMFWYRQDPGLGLRLIYFSYDVKMKEKGDIPEGYSVSREKKERFSLILESASTNQTSMYLCASSPTWTGTNEKLFFGSGTQLSVL.